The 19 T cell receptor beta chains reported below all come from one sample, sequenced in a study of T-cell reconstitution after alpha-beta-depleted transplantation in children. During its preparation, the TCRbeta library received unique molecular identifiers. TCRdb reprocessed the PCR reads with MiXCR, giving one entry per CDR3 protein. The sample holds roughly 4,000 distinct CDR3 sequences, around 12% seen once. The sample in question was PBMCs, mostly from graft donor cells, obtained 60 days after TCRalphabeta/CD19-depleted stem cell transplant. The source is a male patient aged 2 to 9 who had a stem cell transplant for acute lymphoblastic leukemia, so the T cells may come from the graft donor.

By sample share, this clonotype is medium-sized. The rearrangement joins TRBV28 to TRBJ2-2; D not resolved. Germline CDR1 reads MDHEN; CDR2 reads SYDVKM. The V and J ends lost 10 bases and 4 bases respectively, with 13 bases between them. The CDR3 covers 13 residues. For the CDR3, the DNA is TGTGCCACCAGGTGGGGTCGCACCGGGGAGCTGTTTTTT. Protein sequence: CATRWGRTGELFF.

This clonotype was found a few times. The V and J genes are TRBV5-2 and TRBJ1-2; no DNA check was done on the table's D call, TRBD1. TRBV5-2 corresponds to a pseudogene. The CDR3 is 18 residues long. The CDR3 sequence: CAMGPGRPGSGLNYGYTF. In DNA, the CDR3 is TGTGCCATGGGCCCCGGGCGACCAGGGTCGGGTCTCAACTATGGCTACACCTTC.

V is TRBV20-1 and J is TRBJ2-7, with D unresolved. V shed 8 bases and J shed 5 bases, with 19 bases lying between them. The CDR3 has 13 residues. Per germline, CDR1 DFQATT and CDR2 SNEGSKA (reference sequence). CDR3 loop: CSSRHRAENEQYF. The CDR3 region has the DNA TGCAGTTCCCGACATCGGGCAGAAAACGAGCAGTACTTC.

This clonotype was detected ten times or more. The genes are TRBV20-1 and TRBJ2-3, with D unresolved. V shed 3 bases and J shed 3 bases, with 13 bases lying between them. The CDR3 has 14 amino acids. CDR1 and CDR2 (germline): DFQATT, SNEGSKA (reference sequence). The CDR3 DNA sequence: TGCAGTGCTAGGGATACTGGTGGGACAGATACGCAGTATTTT. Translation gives CSARDTGGTDTQYF.

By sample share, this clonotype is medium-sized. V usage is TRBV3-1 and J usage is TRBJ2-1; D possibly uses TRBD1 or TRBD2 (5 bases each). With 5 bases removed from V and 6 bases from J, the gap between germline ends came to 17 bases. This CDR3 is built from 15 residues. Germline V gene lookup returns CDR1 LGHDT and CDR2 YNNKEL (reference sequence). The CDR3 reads CASSAGTAPTNEQFF. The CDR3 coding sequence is TGTGCCAGCAGCGCAGGGACCGCACCCACCAATGAGCAGTTCTTC.

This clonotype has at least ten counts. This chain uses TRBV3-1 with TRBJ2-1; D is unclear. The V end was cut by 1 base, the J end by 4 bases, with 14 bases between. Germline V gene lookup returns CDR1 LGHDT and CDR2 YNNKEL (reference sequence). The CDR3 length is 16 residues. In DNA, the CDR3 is TGTGCCAGCAGCCAAGTAACACATATAGGGTACAATGAGCAGTTCTTC. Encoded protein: CASSQVTHIGYNEQFF.

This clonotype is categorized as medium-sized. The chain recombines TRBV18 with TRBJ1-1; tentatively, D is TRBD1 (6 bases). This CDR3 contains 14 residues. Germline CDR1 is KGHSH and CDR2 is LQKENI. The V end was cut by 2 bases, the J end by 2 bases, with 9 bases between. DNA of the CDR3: TGTGCCAGCTCACCAAGCAGGGGAAACACTGAAGCTTTCTTT. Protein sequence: CASSPSRGNTEAFF.

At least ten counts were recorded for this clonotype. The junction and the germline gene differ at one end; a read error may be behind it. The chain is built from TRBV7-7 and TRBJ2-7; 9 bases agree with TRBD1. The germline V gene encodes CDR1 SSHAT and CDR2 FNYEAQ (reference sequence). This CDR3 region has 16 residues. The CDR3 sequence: CASRYRDRALRNEQYF. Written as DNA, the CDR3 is TGTGCTAGCAGGTACCGGGACAGGGCCCTCAGGAACGAGCAGTACTTC.

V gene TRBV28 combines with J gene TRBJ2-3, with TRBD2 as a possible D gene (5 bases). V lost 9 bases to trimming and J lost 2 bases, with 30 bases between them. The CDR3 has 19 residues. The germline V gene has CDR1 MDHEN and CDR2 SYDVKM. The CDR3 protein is CARGPGISWAGLITDTQYF. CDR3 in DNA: TGTGCCAGGGGCCCCGGGATTAGCTGGGCAGGATTAATCACAGATACGCAGTATTTT.

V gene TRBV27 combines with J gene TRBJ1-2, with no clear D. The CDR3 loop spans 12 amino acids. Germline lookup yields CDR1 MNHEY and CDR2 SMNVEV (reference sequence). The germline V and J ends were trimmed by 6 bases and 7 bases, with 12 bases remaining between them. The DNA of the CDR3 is TGTGCCAGCAGGGGCTCAGCACGTGGCTACACCTTC. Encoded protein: CASRGSARGYTF.

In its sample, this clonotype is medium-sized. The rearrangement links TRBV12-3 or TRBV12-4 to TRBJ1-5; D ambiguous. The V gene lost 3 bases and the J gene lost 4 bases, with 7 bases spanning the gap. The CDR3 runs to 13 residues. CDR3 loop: CASSFYGNQPQHF. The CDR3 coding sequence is TGTGCCAGCAGTTTCTACGGGAATCAGCCCCAGCATTTT.

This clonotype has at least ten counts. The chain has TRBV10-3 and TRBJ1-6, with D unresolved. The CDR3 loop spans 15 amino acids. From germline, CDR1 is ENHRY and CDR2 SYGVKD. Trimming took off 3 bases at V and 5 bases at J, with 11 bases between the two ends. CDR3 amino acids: CAISDGSSDNSPLHF. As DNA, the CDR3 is TGTGCCATCAGTGATGGCTCATCAGATAATTCACCCCTCCACTTT.

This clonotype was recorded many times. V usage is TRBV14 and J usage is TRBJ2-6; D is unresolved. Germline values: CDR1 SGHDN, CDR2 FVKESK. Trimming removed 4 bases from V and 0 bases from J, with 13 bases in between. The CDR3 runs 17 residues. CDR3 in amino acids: CASSLPGVSSGANVLTF. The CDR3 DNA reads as TGTGCCAGCAGCCTTCCCGGTGTCAGCTCTGGGGCCAACGTCCTGACTTTC.

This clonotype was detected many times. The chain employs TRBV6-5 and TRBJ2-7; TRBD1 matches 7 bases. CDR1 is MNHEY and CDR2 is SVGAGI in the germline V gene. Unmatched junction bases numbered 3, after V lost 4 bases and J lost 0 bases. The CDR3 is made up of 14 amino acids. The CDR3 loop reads CASSSPGGSYEQYF. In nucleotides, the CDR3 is TGTGCCAGCAGTTCTCCAGGGGGCTCCTACGAGCAGTACTTC.

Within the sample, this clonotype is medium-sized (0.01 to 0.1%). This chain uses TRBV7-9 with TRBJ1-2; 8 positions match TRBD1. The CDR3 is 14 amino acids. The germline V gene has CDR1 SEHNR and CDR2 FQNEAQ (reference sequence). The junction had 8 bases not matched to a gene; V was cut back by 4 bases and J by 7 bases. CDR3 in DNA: TGTGCCAGCAGCTCATACGGGACAGGTGCTGGCTACACCTTC. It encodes CASSSYGTGAGYTF.

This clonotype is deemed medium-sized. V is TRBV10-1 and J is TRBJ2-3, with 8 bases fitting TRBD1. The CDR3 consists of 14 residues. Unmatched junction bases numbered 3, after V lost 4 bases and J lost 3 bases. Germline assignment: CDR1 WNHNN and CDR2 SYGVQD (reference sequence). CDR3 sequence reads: CASSATGGTDTQYF. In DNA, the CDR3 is TGCGCCAGCAGTGCCACAGGGGGTACAGATACGCAGTATTTT.

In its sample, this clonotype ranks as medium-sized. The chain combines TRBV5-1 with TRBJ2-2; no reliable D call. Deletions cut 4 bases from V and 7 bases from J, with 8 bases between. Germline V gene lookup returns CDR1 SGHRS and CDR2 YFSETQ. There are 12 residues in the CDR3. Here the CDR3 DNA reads TGCGCCAGCAGCCCGGGTGACGGGGAGCTGTTTTTT. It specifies CASSPGDGELFF.

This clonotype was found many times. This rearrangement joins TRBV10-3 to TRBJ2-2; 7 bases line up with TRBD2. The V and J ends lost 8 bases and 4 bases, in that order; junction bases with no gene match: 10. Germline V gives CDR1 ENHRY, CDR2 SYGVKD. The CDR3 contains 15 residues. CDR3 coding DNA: TGTGCCATCGCCGTCCAGCGGGGCTCCACCGGGGAGCTGTTTTTT. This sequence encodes CAIAVQRGSTGELFF.

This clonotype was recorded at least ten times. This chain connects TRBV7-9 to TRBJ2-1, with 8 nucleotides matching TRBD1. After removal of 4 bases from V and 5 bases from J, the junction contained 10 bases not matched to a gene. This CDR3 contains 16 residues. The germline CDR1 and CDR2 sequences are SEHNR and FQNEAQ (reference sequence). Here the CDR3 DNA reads TGTGCCAGCAGCTCGAGAGGGGGACAGGAGGACAATGAGCAGTTCTTC. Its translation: CASSSRGGQEDNEQFF.